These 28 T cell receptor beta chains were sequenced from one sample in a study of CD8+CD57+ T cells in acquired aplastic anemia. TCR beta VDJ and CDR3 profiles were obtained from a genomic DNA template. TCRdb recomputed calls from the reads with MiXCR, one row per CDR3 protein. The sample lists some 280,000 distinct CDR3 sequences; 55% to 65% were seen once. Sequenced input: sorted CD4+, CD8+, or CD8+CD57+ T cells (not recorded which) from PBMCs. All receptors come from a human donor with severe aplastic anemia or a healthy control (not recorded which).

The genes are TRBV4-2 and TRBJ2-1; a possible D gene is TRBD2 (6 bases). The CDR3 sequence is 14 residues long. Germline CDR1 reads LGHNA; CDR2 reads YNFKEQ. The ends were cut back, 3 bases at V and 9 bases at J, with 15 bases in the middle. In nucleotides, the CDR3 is TGTGCCAGCAGCCACCCTGGGGGGATTCTTGAGCAGTTCTTC. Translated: CASSHPGGILEQFF.

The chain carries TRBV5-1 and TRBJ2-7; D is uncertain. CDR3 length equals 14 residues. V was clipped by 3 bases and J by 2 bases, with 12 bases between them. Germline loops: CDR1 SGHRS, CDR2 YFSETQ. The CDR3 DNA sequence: TGCGCCAGCAGCTCTGAACCACCGACCTACGAGCAGTACTTC. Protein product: CASSSEPPTYEQYF.

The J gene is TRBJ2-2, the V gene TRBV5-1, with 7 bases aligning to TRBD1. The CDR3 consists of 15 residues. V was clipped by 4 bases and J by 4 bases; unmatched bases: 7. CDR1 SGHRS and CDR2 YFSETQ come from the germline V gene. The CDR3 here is CASSHGTEGTGELFF. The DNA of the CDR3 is TGCGCCAGCAGCCATGGGACAGAGGGCACCGGGGAGCTGTTTTTT.

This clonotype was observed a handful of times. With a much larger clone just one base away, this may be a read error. The CDR3 coding sequence is TGTGCCGGCAGCCCCCTGGGAGATACGCAGTATTTT. This codes for CAGSPLGDTQYF. The chain couples TRBV5-4 to TRBJ2-3; D is unresolved. The CDR3 runs to 12 residues. The V gene's germline CDR1 is SGHNT and CDR2 YYREEE (reference sequence).

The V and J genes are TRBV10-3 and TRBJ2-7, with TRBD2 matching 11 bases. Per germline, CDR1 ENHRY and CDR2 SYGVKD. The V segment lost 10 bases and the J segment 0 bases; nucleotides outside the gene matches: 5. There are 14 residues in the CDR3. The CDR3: CATSGTSGSYEQYF. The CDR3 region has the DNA TGTGCCACCTCGGGGACTAGCGGCTCCTACGAGCAGTACTTC.

The chain's CDR3 is CASSRRDVDEQYV. In nucleotides, the CDR3 is TGTGCCAGCAGTCGACGGGACGTAGACGAGCAGTACGTC. V gene TRBV6-2 or TRBV6-3 combines with J gene TRBJ2-7, with D perhaps TRBD1 or TRBD2 (5 bases each). CDR1 and CDR2 from the germline V gene are MNHEY and SVGEGT. Trimming shortened V by 5 bases and J by 5 bases, and 13 bases separated the two germline ends. There are 13 residues in the CDR3.

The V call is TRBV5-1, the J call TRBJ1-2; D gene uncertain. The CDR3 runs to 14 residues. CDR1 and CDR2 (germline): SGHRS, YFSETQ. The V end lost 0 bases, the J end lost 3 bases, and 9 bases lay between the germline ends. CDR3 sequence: CASSLVPSDYGYTF. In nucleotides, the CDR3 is TGCGCCAGCAGCTTGGTCCCCTCTGACTATGGCTACACCTTC.

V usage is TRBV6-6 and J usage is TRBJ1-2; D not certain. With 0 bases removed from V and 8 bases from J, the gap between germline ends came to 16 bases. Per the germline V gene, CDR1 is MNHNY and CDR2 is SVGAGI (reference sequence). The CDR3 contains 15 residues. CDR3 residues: CASSYSEGPVGGYTF. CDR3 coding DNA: TGTGCCAGCAGTTACTCGGAGGGCCCCGTTGGCGGCTACACCTTC.

The CDR3 nucleotides read TGTGCTTTCAAACTAGTGTCCACTGAGCAGTTCTTC. It yields the protein CAFKLVSTEQFF. V usage is TRBV7-3 and J usage is TRBJ2-1; possibly TRBD2 for D (5 bases). Germline V gene sequence: CDR1 SGHTA, CDR2 FQGTGA. CDR3 length: 12 residues.

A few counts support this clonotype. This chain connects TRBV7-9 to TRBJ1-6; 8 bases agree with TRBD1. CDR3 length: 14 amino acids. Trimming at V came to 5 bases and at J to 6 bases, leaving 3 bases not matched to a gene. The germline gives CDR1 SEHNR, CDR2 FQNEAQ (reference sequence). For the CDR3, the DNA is TGTGCCAGCAGCGGACAGGGAGGTAATTCACCCCTCCACTTT. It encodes CASSGQGGNSPLHF.

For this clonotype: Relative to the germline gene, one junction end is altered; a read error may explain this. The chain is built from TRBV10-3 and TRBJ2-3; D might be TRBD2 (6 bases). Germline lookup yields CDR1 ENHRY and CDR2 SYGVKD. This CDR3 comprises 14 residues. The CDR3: CASSTSYGTDTQYF. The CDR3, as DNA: TGTGCCAGCAGTACTAGCTACGGCACAGATACGCAGTATTTT.

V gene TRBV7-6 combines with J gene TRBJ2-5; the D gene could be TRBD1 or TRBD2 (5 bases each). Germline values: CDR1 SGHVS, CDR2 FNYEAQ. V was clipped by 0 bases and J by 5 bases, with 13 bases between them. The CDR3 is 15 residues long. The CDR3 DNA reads TGTGCCAGCAGCTTAGCCGGCGGCGAGGGGGAGACCCAGTACTTC. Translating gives CASSLAGGEGETQYF.

The CDR3 spells CASRLDRTDTQYF. For the CDR3, the DNA is TGCGCCAGCAGATTGGACAGGACAGATACGCAGTATTTT. The chain employs TRBV10-2 and TRBJ2-3; 7 nucleotides agree with TRBD1. The V and J ends lost 6 bases and 3 bases, in that order; junction bases with no gene match: 3. This CDR3 region has 13 residues. Germline lookup yields CDR1 WSHSY and CDR2 SAAADI.

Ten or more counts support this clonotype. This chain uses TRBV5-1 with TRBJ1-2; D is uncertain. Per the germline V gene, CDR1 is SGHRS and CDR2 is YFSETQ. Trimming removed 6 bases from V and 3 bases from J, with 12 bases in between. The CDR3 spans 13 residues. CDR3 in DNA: TGCGCCAGCAACACACACGGGGACTATGGCTACACCTTC. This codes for CASNTHGDYGYTF.

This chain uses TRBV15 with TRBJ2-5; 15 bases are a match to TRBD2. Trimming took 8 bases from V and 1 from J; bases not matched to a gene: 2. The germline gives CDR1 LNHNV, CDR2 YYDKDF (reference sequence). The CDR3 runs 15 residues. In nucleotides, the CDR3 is TGTGCCACCCGGACTAGCGGGGGGGTCCAAGAGACCCAGTACTTC. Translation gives CATRTSGGVQETQYF.

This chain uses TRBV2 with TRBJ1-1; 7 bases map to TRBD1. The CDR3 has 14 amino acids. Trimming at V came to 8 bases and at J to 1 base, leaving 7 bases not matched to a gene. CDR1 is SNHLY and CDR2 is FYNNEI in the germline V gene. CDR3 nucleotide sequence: TGTGCCAGCCTACAGGACAGGCCGAACACTGAAGCTTTCTTT. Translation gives CASLQDRPNTEAFF.

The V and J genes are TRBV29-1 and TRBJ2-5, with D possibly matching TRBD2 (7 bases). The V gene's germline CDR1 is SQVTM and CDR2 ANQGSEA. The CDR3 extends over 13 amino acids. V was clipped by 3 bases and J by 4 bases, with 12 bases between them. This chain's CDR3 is CSVERGGTETQYF. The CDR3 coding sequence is TGCAGCGTTGAGCGCGGGGGCACAGAGACCCAGTACTTC.

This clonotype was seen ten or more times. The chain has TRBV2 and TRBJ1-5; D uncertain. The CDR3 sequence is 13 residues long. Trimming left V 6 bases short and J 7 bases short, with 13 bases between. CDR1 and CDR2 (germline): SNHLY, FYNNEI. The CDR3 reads CASREYAGQPQHF. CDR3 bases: TGTGCCAGCAGAGAATACGCAGGCCAGCCCCAGCATTTT.

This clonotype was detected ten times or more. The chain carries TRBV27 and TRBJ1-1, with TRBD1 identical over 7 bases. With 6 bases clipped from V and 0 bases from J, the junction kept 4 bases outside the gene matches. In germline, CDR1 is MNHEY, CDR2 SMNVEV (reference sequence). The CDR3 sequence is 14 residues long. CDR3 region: CASRTGDLNTEAFF. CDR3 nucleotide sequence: TGTGCCAGCAGAACAGGGGATTTGAACACTGAAGCTTTCTTT.

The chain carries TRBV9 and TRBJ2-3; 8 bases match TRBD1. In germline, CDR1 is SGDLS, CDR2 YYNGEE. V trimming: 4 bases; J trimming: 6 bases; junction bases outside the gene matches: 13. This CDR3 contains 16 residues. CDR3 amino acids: CASSQDSYRGTDTQYF. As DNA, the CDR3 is TGTGCCAGCAGCCAAGATTCGTACAGGGGGACGGATACGCAGTATTTT.

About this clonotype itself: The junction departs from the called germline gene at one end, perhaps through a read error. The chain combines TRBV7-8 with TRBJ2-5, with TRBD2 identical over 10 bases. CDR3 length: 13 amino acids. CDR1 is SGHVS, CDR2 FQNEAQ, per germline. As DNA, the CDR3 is TGTGCCAGCACCTTAGCGGGGGGTGAGACCCAGTACTTC. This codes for CASTLAGGETQYF.

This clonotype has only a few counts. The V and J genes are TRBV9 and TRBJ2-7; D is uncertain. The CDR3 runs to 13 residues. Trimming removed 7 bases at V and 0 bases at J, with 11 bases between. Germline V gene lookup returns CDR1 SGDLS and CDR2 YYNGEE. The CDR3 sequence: CASPRQISYEQYF. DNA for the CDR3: TGTGCCAGCCCGAGGCAGATCTCCTACGAGCAGTACTTC.

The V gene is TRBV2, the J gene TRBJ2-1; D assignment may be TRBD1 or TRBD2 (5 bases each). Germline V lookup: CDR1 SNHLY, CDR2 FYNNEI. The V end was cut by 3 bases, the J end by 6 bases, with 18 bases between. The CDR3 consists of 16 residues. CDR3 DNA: TGTGCCAGCAGTGAGCCTGACAGACTACCTGGCAATGAGCAGTTCTTC. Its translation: CASSEPDRLPGNEQFF.

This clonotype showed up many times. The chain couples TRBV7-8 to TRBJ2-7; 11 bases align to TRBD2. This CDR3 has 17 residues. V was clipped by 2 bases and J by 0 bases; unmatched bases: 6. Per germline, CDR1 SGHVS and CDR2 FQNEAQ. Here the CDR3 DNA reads TGTGCCAGCAGCTTAATGACTAGCGGGGCCGTCTCCTACGAGCAGTACTTC. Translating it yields CASSLMTSGAVSYEQYF.

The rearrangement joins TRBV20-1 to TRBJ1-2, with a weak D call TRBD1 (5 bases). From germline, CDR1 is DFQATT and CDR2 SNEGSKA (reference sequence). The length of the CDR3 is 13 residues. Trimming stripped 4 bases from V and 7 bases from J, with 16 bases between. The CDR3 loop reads CSATAGGLVGYTF. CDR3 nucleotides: TGCAGTGCTACAGCGGGGGGGTTGGTTGGCTACACCTTC.

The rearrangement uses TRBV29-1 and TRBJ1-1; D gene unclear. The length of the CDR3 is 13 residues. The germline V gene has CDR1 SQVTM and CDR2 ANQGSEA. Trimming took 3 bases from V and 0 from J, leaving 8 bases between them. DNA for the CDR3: TGCAGCGTTGAGGGGAGGGTGAACACTGAAGCTTTCTTT. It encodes CSVEGRVNTEAFF.

CDR3 residues: CASSPDLHEQYF. CDR3 sequence (DNA): TGTGCCAGCAGCCCGGACTTACACGAGCAGTACTTC. This chain uses TRBV11-3 with TRBJ2-7; possible D gene TRBD2, 5 bases. This CDR3 region has 12 residues. V lost 5 bases and J lost 5, with 10 bases in between. CDR1 is SGHNT and CDR2 is YENEEA in the germline V gene.

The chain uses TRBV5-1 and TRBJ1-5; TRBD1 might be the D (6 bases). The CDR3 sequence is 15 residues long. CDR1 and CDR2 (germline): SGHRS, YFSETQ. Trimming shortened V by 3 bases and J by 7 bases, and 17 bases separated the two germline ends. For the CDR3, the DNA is TGCGCCAGCAGCTCCGGACAGCTGCCAGGGCAGCCCCAGCATTTT. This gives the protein CASSSGQLPGQPQHF.